The next 17 T cell receptor beta chains were all read from a single sample in a study of T cell repertoires in cytomegalovirus infection. Using its own MiXCR run on the reads, TCRdb lists one record per CDR3 protein. In the table there are 200,000 to 300,000 distinct CDR3 sequences, around 6.6% of which are singletons. The specimen sequenced was PBMCs. Receptor source: a human donor in good health (CMV status not recorded). Some clones in this sample may be carry-over from other donors' samples.

This clonotype was recorded at least ten times. J is TRBJ1-2 and V is TRBV2; D gene unclear. Trimming pared 2 bases from V and 2 bases from J, leaving 9 bases between. This CDR3 contains 14 residues. CDR1 and CDR2 (germline): SNHLY, FYNNEI. The CDR3 is CASSESGRNYGYTF. DNA of the CDR3: TGTGCCAGCAGTGAATCTGGCAGAAACTATGGCTACACCTTC.

This sequence joins TRBV4-2 and TRBJ2-6; 7 positions agree with TRBD1. CDR1 is LGHNA, CDR2 YNFKEQ, per germline. V lost 5 bases and J lost 0; bases outside the gene matches: 10. The CDR3 is 18 amino acids. The chain's CDR3 is CASSYRTGESSGANVLTF. The CDR3 coding sequence is TGTGCCAGCAGCTACCGGACAGGAGAGAGCTCTGGGGCCAACGTCCTGACTTTC.

This clonotype was counted at least ten times. This chain uses TRBV5-6 with TRBJ1-5; no firm D call. CDR3 length equals 12 residues. Trimming left V 6 bases short and J 7 bases short, with 11 bases between. From germline, CDR1 is SGHDT and CDR2 YYEEEE. The CDR3 loop reads CASTIGNQPQHF. CDR3 nucleotide sequence: TGTGCCAGCACGATCGGGAACCAGCCCCAGCATTTT.

This clonotype was found many times. The rearrangement uses TRBV6-1 and TRBJ2-5; D might be TRBD1 or TRBD2, each matching 6 bases. The CDR3 contains 16 residues. Germline CDR1 reads MNHNS; CDR2 reads SASEGT. V gave up 5 bases and J gave up 5 bases, with 21 bases separating them. The CDR3 protein is CASSNVPGGGTETQYF. The CDR3 DNA follows: TGTGCCAGCAGTAACGTCCCTGGAGGGGGAACGGAGACCCAGTACTTC.

The chain joins TRBV5-1 to TRBJ2-7; D perhaps matches TRBD2 (7 bases). This CDR3 comprises 14 residues. Germline-derived CDR1 and CDR2 are SGHRS and YFSETQ. Deletions cut 4 bases from V and 6 bases from J, with 17 bases between. The DNA for the CDR3 is TGCGCCAGCAGCCTGCCGTCGGGGGGCGGCGAGCAGTACTTC. Translation: CASSLPSGGGEQYF.

Worth noting for this clonotype: The junction departs from the called germline gene at one end, perhaps through a read error. This chain uses TRBV7-2 with TRBJ1-6; TRBD1 agrees at 8 bases. Germline CDR1 is SGHTA and CDR2 is FQGNSA. The CDR3 spans 17 residues. CDR3 sequence: CASSKTAGTGFNSPLDF. In nucleotides, the CDR3 is TGTGCCAGCAGCAAGACCGCCGGGACAGGATTTAACTCACCCCTCGACTTT.

This clonotype appeared many times. The rearrangement joins TRBV5-1 to TRBJ2-1; D remains unclear. The CDR3 has 15 residues. V lost 1 base, J lost 0 bases, and 8 bases lay in between. The germline gives CDR1 SGHRS, CDR2 YFSETQ. The DNA of the CDR3 is TGCGCCAGCAGCTTGACGGCTGGCTCCTACAATGAGCAGTTCTTC. It yields the protein CASSLTAGSYNEQFF.

This clonotype was recorded many times. The chain has TRBV25-1 and TRBJ2-7; a possible D gene is TRBD1 (5 bases). CDR1 is MGHDK and CDR2 is SYGVNS in the germline V gene. Deletions cut 3 bases from V and 4 bases from J, with 16 bases between. The CDR3 runs 15 residues. CDR3 nucleotide sequence: TGTGCCAGCAGTGAGGTCGTGCCAGGGAATTACGAGCAGTACTTC. Encoded protein: CASSEVVPGNYEQYF.

In this sample, this clonotype turned up a few times. The CDR3 nucleotides are TGTGCCAGCAGCTTAGGGGTAGGGCCAGAGGCCCAGCATTTT. Translation: CASSLGVGPEAQHF. The rearrangement joins TRBV7-9 to TRBJ1-5; D gene ambiguous. Trimming stripped 1 base from V and 11 bases from J, with 15 bases between. The length of the CDR3 is 14 residues. Per the germline V gene, CDR1 is SEHNR and CDR2 is FQNEAQ (reference sequence).

In this sample, this clonotype turned up many times. J is TRBJ1-5 and V is TRBV6-2 or TRBV6-3, with 8 bases that match TRBD1. V lost 6 bases, J lost 3 bases, and 7 bases stayed unmatched. CDR1 is MNHEY and CDR2 is SVGEGT in the germline V gene. The CDR3 consists of 15 residues. DNA of the CDR3: TGTGCCAGCAGCACTGACAGGGGCGCCAATCAGCCCCAGCATTTT. Its protein product is CASSTDRGANQPQHF.

This clonotype was recorded at least ten times. CDR3 residues: CANLIRNNSPLHF. The CDR3 DNA sequence: TGTGCCAACTTAATCCGAAATAATTCACCCCTCCACTTT. The chain links TRBV6-1 to TRBJ1-6; no firm D call. V was pared by 10 bases and J by 5 bases, with 12 bases between. The CDR3 length is 13 residues. Germline V lookup: CDR1 MNHNS, CDR2 SASEGT.

This clonotype appeared many times. The rearrangement uses TRBV7-2 and TRBJ2-7, with 9 bases aligning to TRBD2. V shed 4 bases and J 7 bases; nucleotides not matched to a gene: 11. There are 15 residues in the CDR3. The germline CDR1 and CDR2 sequences are SGHTA and FQGNSA. The CDR3 DNA reads as TGTGCCAGCAGCTACTCTAGCGGGGCCATGAGAGAGCAGTACTTC. This sequence encodes CASSYSSGAMREQYF. Filled out from reference TRBV7-2 and TRBJ2-7, the complete variable domain reads GAGVSQSPSNKVTEKGKDVELRCDPISGHTALYWYRQSLGQGLEFLIYFQGNSAPDKSGLPSDRFSAERTGGSVSTLTIQRTQQEDSAVYLCASSYSSGAMREQYFGPGTRLTVT.

This clonotype was counted ten times or more. This sequence joins TRBV7-2 and TRBJ2-5, with D hard to call. V was cut by 2 bases and J by 2 bases, with 6 bases left in between. Germline V lookup: CDR1 SGHTA, CDR2 FQGNSA. There are 13 residues in the CDR3. The CDR3 loop is CASSLTRQETQYF. CDR3 nucleotide sequence: TGTGCCAGCAGCTTAACCCGACAAGAGACCCAGTACTTC.

There are many counts of this clonotype. The V and J genes are TRBV11-2 and TRBJ2-5; TRBD2 aligns across 13 bases. The germline CDR1 and CDR2 sequences are SGHAT and FQNNGV. The CDR3 runs 16 residues. V lost 6 bases, J lost 1 base, and 5 bases stayed unmatched. This chain's CDR3 is CASRRRLAGGQETQYF. For the CDR3, the DNA is TGTGCCAGCAGACGGAGACTAGCGGGGGGCCAAGAGACCCAGTACTTC.

This clonotype was detected ten times or more. The chain combines TRBV7-2 with TRBJ2-1; a possible D gene is TRBD1 (6 bases). The germline gives CDR1 SGHTA, CDR2 FQGNSA. The V gene lost 1 base and the J gene lost 7 bases, with 14 bases spanning the gap. The CDR3 has 15 amino acids. CDR3 protein: CASSLDNRAANEQFF. DNA for the CDR3: TGTGCCAGCAGCTTAGATAACAGGGCGGCAAATGAGCAGTTCTTC.

This clonotype was recorded at least ten times. The J gene is TRBJ1-1, the V gene TRBV20-1; 10 nucleotides line up with TRBD1. The CDR3 is 13 residues long. V lost 2 bases to trimming and J lost 5 bases; unmatched junction nucleotides: 2. CDR1 and CDR2 from the germline V gene are DFQATT and SNEGSKA (reference sequence). The CDR3 DNA is TGCAGTGCTAGACGGACAGGGGGAACTGAAGCTTTCTTT. It codes for CSARRTGGTEAFF.

This clonotype was seen ten or more times. The J gene is TRBJ1-1, the V gene TRBV4-3, with TRBD1 matching 12 bases. J gave up 7 bases and V 5 bases, and 8 bases lay outside the gene matches. CDR1 and CDR2 from the germline V gene are LGHNA and YSLEER. This CDR3 region has 15 residues. The CDR3 protein is CASSAGTGGLDEAFF. CDR3 DNA: TGCGCCAGCAGCGCTGGGACAGGGGGCTTGGATGAAGCTTTCTTT.